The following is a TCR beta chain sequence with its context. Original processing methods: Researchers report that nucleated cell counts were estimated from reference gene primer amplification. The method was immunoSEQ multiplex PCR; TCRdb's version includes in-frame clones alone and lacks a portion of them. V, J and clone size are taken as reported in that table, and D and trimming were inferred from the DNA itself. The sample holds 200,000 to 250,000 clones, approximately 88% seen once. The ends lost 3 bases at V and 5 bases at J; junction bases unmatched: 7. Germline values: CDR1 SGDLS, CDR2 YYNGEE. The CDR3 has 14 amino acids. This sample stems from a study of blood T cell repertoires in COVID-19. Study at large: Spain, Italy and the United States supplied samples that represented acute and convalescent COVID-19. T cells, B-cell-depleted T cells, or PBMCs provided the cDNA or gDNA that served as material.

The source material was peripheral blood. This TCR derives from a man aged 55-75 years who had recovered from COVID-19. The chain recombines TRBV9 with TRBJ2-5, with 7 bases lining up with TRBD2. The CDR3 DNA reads TGTGCCAGCAGCGCAGGGACCGGGGGGGAGACCCAGTACTTC. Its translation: CASSAGTGGETQYF.